The rows below give T cell receptor beta chains drawn from one sample of a study of T cells after posttransplantation cyclophosphamide. Measured with immunoSEQ multiplex PCR; TCRdb has only the in-frame clones, and not every one. The sample includes roughly 15,000 clones, roughly four fifths of them seen just once. The source material was memory CD4+ T cells sorted from PBMCs. The source is a man aged 45 to 65. The CDR3 runs from the conserved cysteine through the conserved F or W. Size tells how often a clone was seen (once, few, many) or the class of an expanded clone, and some rows leave it out.

j_call v_call clone_size cdr3_aa
TRBJ1-2 TRBV4-2 . CASSQDIYGYTF
TRBJ1-4 TRBV7-8 . CASSRNAPLGATNEKLFF
TRBJ1-1 TRBV4-1 . CASSPTGMNTEAFF
TRBJ2-6 TRBV10-3 . CAISESTGTGSGANVLTF
TRBJ1-3 TRBV9 . CASSVVPTGRNTIYF
TRBJ1-5 TRBV4-1 . CASSPGGRGISGEPQHF
TRBJ2-1 TRBV11-2 once CASSLRPGGSSYNEQFF
. TRBV9 . CASSPQGGSYEQYF
TRBJ2-3 TRBV9 . CASGKEGLRGDTQYF
TRBJ2-7 TRBV2 . CASSEDRPLSYEQYF
TRBJ1-1 TRBV5-1 . CASSQSAGTEAFF
TRBJ1-2 TRBV5-4 . CASTPRGYYGYTF
TRBJ2-2 TRBV15 . CATSRGRANTGELFF
TRBJ2-7 TRBV11-1 once CASRKLAGRYEQYF
TRBJ2-7 TRBV7-8 . CASSLGTSGISYEQYF
TRBJ2-5 TRBV28 . CASSLGGQGRETQYF
TRBJ2-7 TRBV15 . CATSSERTSGYEQYF
TRBJ1-5 TRBV12-5 . CASVRDRGYQPQHF
TRBJ2-7 TRBV6-6 few CASSYSISGEQF
TRBJ2-1 TRBV30 . CAWRGTGVSSYNEQFF
TRBJ2-3 TRBV27 few CASSSPGGLLTDTQYF
TRBJ2-5 TRBV27 . CASSSRGGTQYF
TRBJ2-5 TRBV7-6 few CASSTRTSGSLETQYF
TRBJ2-5 TRBV20-1 . CSAARKETQYF
TRBJ2-3 TRBV7-2 once CASSLLGTSVGTQYF
TRBJ2-7 TRBV4-2 . CASSQFAQTSYEQYF
TRBJ1-2 TRBV7-3 . CASSLISYDTSTSNYGYTF
TRBJ1-1 TRBV7-8 once CASSLGQGRFNTEAFF
TRBJ2-1 TRBV5-4 . CASTPPGQHSYNEQFF
TRBJ1-3 TRBV15 . CATSQFRGTGNTIYF
TRBJ1-2 TRBV5-5 . CASSLQDRGPGYTF
TRBJ1-5 TRBV10-2 . CASSESRGKVGNQPQHF
TRBJ2-7 TRBV4-2 . CASSQESGGAFYEQYF
TRBJ2-3 TRBV4-2 once CASSQALGGGASGTDTQYF
TRBJ2-7 TRBV6-5 . CAILLAGTYSYEQYF
TRBJ1-6 TRBV5-1 . CASSSQTGGSDSPLHF
TRBJ1-2 TRBV19 . CASSYRTNSPRGYTF
TRBJ2-2 TRBV7-3 . CASRLAGDTGELFF
TRBJ2-7 TRBV30 . CAWSVKGEYF
TRBJ1-5 TRBV7-2 . CASSLGRGQPQHF